The 3 T cell receptor beta chains presented below share a single source sample, sequenced in a study of T cell changes during pregnancy in multiple sclerosis. Method: immunoSEQ multiplex PCR; TCRdb's copy keeps in-frame clones and lacks some. Among fewer than 50,000 clones, around 94% were seen once, and the ten largest hold around 0.31%. The specimen comprised CD4+ T cells from peripheral blood mononuclear cells, sampled in the third trimester of pregnancy. These receptors originate from a female donor with multiple sclerosis, enrolled in a pregnancy study.

This chain connects TRBV5-1 to TRBJ2-1; 10 positions match TRBD2. The CDR3 covers 18 residues. Trimming removed 4 bases from V and 7 bases from J; junction bases left unmatched: 17. Per the germline V gene, CDR1 is SGHRS and CDR2 is YFSETQ. The CDR3 DNA reads as TGCGCCAGCAGCCTCACCAATCCCGGAGCGGGGGGGTCGAATGAGCAGTTCTTC. Encoded protein: CASSLTNPGAGGSNEQFF.

This sequence joins TRBV5-1 and TRBJ1-2; 7 nucleotides align to TRBD1. Per germline, CDR1 SGHRS and CDR2 YFSETQ. The CDR3 loop spans 15 amino acids. The V and J ends lost 0 bases and 6 bases, in that order; junction bases with no gene match: 8. This CDR3 is CASSLAQGGSNGYTF. DNA for the CDR3: TGCGCCAGCAGCTTGGCCCAGGGGGGTAGCAATGGCTACACCTTC. Full variable domain (outside the CDR3, taken from reference TRBV5-1 and TRBJ1-2): KAGVTQTPRYLIKTRGQQVTLSCSPISGHRSVSWYQQTPGQGLQFLFEYFSETQRNKGNFPGRFSGRQFSNSRSEMNVSTLELGDSALYLCASSLAQGGSNGYTFGSGTRLTVV.

The rearrangement uses TRBV7-3 and TRBJ2-1; tentative D call: TRBD2 (6 bases). CDR1 SGHTA and CDR2 FQGTGA come from the germline V gene. The CDR3 is 14 residues long. Trimming removed 4 bases from V and 1 base from J, with 8 bases in between. In nucleotides, the CDR3 is TGTGCCAGCAGCTCCGGGAGTTCCTACAATGAGCAGTTCTTC. It encodes CASSSGSSYNEQFF.